This record looks at one T cell receptor (beta chain) sequence and its context. Only CD45RO-negative cells positively selected for CCR7 counted as naive CD8 cells, so terminally differentiated effector memory CD45RA+ cells were excluded. All donors qualified as healthy HIV-negative adults and had experienced no recent acute infections or vaccinations. Everyone who donated was a Caucasian adult who lived in Nashville, Tennessee. Trimming left V 1 base short and J 5 bases short, with 12 bases between. Germline V CDR1 and CDR2: SGHTA, FQGTGA. This CDR3 comprises 15 residues. This sample stems from a study of shared clonotypes between healthy human individuals. Tens of thousands of T cell genomes (around 0.2 ug DNA) went into each sorted-subset replicate. Using immunoSEQ multiplex PCR, the repertoire was profiled, and TCRdb retains in-frame clones only, with some absent. The sample lists millions of clones; approximately 94% were seen once.

V gene TRBV7-3 combines with J gene TRBJ2-1; possible D gene TRBD2, 5 bases. This receptor was identified in a young man in good health. Some clones in this sample may be carry-over from other donors' samples. Sequenced material: naive CD8+ T cells from PBMCs. This CDR3 is CASSLILGSNNEQFF. The CDR3 bases are TGTGCCAGCAGCTTAATTTTAGGGAGCAACAATGAGCAGTTCTTC. Using reference TRBV7-3 and TRBJ2-1 for the parts outside the CDR3, the full variable domain is GAGVSQTPSNKVTEKGKYVELRCDPISGHTALYWYRQSLGQGPEFLIYFQGTGAADDSGLPNDRFFAVRPEGSVSTLKIQRTERGDSAVYLCASSLILGSNNEQFFGPGTRLTVL.